The rows below give T cell receptor beta chains drawn from one sample of a study of human T cells and chemical hapten exposure. TCRdb re-derived calls from the RACE reads in MiXCR, one entry per CDR3 protein. In the table there are roughly 200,000 distinct CDR3 sequences, under 25% of which are singletons. The sequencing here drew on whole blood, taken in connection with sensitization to the hapten diphenylcyclopropenone (DPC). The receptors here all came from a woman in her 40s with alopecia areata. Some clones in this sample may be carry-over from other donors' samples. Both conserved end residues are part of each CDR3. The order of the fields is CDR3 length, V gene, D gene, clone size, J gene, CDR3 protein, CDR3 DNA. The D gene is left open where the match is weak. The listing skips clone size in some rows; elsewhere it reads once, few, many or a size class.

13,TRBV28,-,few,TRBJ2-5,CASSLRSKETQYF,TGTGCCAGCAGTTTAAGGTCGAAAGAGACCCAGTACTTC
11,TRBV6-7,-,-,TRBJ1-1,CARGRVTEAFF,TGTGCCAGGGGGCGGGTGACTGAAGCTTTCTTT
14,TRBV2,-,-,TRBJ2-3,CASKEASSTDTQYF,TGTGCCAGCAAGGAGGCCTCAAGCACAGATACGCAGTATTTT
13,TRBV10-3,TRBD1,-,TRBJ2-5,CAISATGAETQYF,TGTGCCATCAGTGCGACAGGGGCAGAGACCCAGTACTTC
11,TRBV29-1,-,few,TRBJ2-7,CSVALAREQYF,TGCAGCGTTGCCCTGGCGCGCGAGCAGTACTTC
15,TRBV20-1,TRBD1,-,TRBJ1-2,CSASDPDRPNYGYTF,TGCAGTGCTAGCGACCCGGACAGGCCCAACTATGGCTACACCTTC
15,TRBV11-2,-,-,TRBJ1-4,CASSLNRRIGEKLFF,TGTGCCAGCAGCTTAAACAGGAGGATAGGGGAAAAACTGTTTTTT
11,TRBV25-1,-,few,TRBJ2-7,CASSEIHEQYF,TGTGCCAGCAGTGAAATCCACGAGCAGTACTTC
15,TRBV7-2,-,many,TRBJ1-1,CASSFWGLENTEAFF,TGTGCCAGCAGCTTTTGGGGGCTTGAGAACACTGAAGCTTTCTTT
12,TRBV2,-,-,TRBJ1-2,CAGGGTNYGYTF,TGTGCCGGCGGGGGGACGAACTATGGCTACACCTTC
15,TRBV5-5,-,-,TRBJ2-7,CASSLGPLGTYEQYF,TGTGCCAGCAGCTTGGGGCCTCTCGGGACGTACGAGCAGTACTTC
15,TRBV5-5,-,few,TRBJ2-1,CASRLALNSYNEQFF,TGTGCCAGCAGGTTGGCCCTAAATTCCTACAATGAGCAGTTCTTC
14,TRBV28,-,-,TRBJ1-5,CASRLPNSNQPQHF,TGTGCCAGCAGACTGCCAAATAGCAATCAGCCCCAGCATTTT
14,TRBV6-5,TRBD1,few,TRBJ1-3,CASKRGTVGNTIYF,TGTGCCAGCAAGAGGGGGACAGTAGGAAACACCATATATTTT
14,TRBV10-3,-,-,TRBJ2-3,CAISRTVGTDTQYF,TGTGCCATCAGCAGGACGGTCGGAACAGATACGCAGTATTTT
11,TRBV29-1,-,many,TRBJ2-5,CSVVEGETQYF,TGCAGCGTTGTCGAGGGAGAGACCCAGTACTTC
14,TRBV12-3/TRBV12-4,-,few,TRBJ2-1,CASAYGGLRNEQFF,TGTGCCAGCGCTTATGGGGGGCTAAGAAATGAGCAGTTCTTC
13,TRBV7-9,TRBD2,few,TRBJ2-1,CASDKGGPWEQFF,TGTGCCAGCGACAAGGGAGGGCCCTGGGAGCAGTTCTTC
13,TRBV12-3/TRBV12-4,-,many,TRBJ1-5,CASSQGSNQPQHF,TGCGCCAGCAGCCAAGGATCGAATCAGCCCCAGCATTTT
15,TRBV7-2,-,-,TRBJ1-1,CASSLQADSYTEAFF,TGTGCCAGCAGCTTACAGGCAGACTCTTACACTGAAGCTTTCTTT
16,TRBV6-5,TRBD2,few,TRBJ2-1,CASSYSGTSGIYEQFF,TGTGCCAGCAGTTACTCTGGGACTAGCGGGATTTATGAGCAGTTCTTC
13,TRBV4-2,-,many,TRBJ2-5,CASSPGLQETQYF,TGTGCCAGCAGCCCTGGACTACAAGAGACCCAGTACTTC
13,TRBV6-5,-,few,TRBJ2-1,CASTPTRHNEQFF,TGTGCCAGCACCCCGACTAGACACAATGAGCAGTTCTTC
15,TRBV29-1,-,few,TRBJ2-3,CSVEGRSSFADTQYF,TGCAGCGTTGAAGGGCGCTCATCCTTCGCAGATACGCAGTATTTT